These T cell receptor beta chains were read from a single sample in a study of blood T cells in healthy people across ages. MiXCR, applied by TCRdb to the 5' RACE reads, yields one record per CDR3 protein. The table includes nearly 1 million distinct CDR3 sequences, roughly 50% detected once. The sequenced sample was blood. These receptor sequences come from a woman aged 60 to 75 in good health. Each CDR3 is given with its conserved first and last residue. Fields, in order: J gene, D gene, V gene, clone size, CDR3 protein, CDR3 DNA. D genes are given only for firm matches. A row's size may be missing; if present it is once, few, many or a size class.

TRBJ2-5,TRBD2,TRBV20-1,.,CSYATSGSETQYF,TGCAGTTACGCGACTAGCGGGAGTGAGACCCAGTACTTC
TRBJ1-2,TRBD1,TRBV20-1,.,CSAPGQGAYGYTF,TGCAGTGCCCCGGGACAGGGGGCCTATGGCTACACCTTC
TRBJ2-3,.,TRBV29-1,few,CSFLTSSSTDTQYF,TGCAGCTTCCTGACATCTTCTAGCACAGATACGCAGTATTTT
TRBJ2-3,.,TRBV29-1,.,CSVDVHVGDTRYF,TGCAGCGTTGATGTTCATGTGGGAGATACGCGGTATTTT
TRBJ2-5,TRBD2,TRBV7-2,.,CASNFGRDSDRAQYF,TGTGCCAGCAACTTCGGGAGGGACTCTGACCGGGCCCAGTACTTC
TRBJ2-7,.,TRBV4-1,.,CASSQDKVTNSFYEQYF,TGCGCCAGCAGCCAAGATAAGGTGACTAACAGTTTTTACGAGCAGTACTTC
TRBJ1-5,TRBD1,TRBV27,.,CASSFTGGTGPQHF,TGTGCCAGCAGTTTTACAGGGGGGACGGGGCCCCAGCATTTT
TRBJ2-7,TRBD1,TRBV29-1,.,CSVLGQGAGEQYF,TGCAGCGTTTTGGGACAGGGGGCGGGAGAGCAGTACTTC
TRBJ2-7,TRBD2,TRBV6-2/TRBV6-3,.,CASSPGTSGRLTYEQYF,TGTGCCAGCAGTCCTGGGACTAGCGGGAGATTAACCTACGAGCAGTACTTC
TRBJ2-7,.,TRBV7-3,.,CASSLHHLGAQYF,TGTGCCAGCAGCTTGCATCACCTCGGGGCCCAGTACTTC
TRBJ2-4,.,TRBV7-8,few,CASNKRGAKNIQYF,TGTGCCAGCAACAAGAGAGGAGCCAAAAACATTCAGTACTTC
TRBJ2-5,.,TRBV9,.,CASSASTRDSDEETQYF,TGTGCCAGCAGCGCGTCAACCAGGGACTCGGACGAAGAGACCCAGTACTTC
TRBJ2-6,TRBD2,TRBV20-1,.,CSAREPRGGRIHVLTF,TGCAGTGCTAGAGAGCCGCGGGGGGGTAGGATACACGTCCTGACTTTC
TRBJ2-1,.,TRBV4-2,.,CASSQAGILDPSSYNEQFF,TGTGCCAGCAGCCAAGCAGGGATACTAGATCCAAGCTCCTACAATGAGCAGTTCTTC